These 30 T cell receptor beta chains originate from one sample sequenced in a study of cytomegalovirus exposure and HLA in healthy donors. The PCR used 60 Vbeta and 13 Jbeta primers. TCRdb keeps only in-frame clones here, not all; method: immunoSEQ multiplex PCR. The sample has about 160,000 clones, 50% to 75% seen once. The sample comprised PBMCs. Every receptor here comes from a woman in her sixties in good health and CMV-seropositive.

The CDR3 here is CASRRGLAGDNEQFF. The CDR3 DNA sequence: TGTGCCAGCAGACGGGGACTAGCGGGGGACAATGAGCAGTTCTTC. The chain is built from TRBV6-5 and TRBJ2-1, with TRBD2 matching 14 bases. The CDR3 contains 15 residues. Trimming at V came to 6 bases and at J to 5 bases, leaving 3 bases not matched to a gene. The germline gives CDR1 MNHEY, CDR2 SVGAGI.

The V gene is TRBV27, the J gene TRBJ2-7; the match to TRBD1 covers 9 bases. The CDR3 runs to 14 residues. Germline lookup yields CDR1 MNHEY and CDR2 SMNVEV (reference sequence). V trimming: 6 bases; J trimming: 0 bases; junction bases outside the gene matches: 3. CDR3 protein: CASSYRGPSYEQYF. CDR3 nucleotide sequence: TGTGCCAGCAGCTACAGGGGGCCCTCCTACGAGCAGTACTTC.

This chain connects TRBV5-1 to TRBJ2-7; TRBD1 agrees at 8 bases. Unmatched junction bases numbered 2, after V lost 0 bases and J lost 0 bases. The CDR3 totals 15 residues. The germline V gene encodes CDR1 SGHRS and CDR2 YFSETQ. This chain's CDR3 is CASSLGQGSSYEQYF. In DNA form, the CDR3 reads TGCGCCAGCAGCTTGGGACAGGGGAGCTCCTACGAGCAGTACTTC.

This clone was found a few times. V and J are TRBV5-1 and TRBJ2-2; D gene unclear. This CDR3 comprises 14 residues. The germline V gene has CDR1 SGHRS and CDR2 YFSETQ. V was cut by 4 bases and J by 1 base, with 8 bases left in between. CDR3 DNA sequence: TGCGCCAGCAGCGGCAGGCTGAACACCGGGGAGCTGTTTTTT. Its translation is CASSGRLNTGELFF.

The rearrangement joins TRBV5-4 to TRBJ2-7, with a weak D call TRBD2 (6 bases). The CDR3 covers 15 residues. V was shortened by 4 bases and J by 6 bases, with 20 bases between the two germline ends. Germline CDR1 SGHNT, CDR2 YYREEE (reference sequence). CDR3 sequence reads: CASSRRGPGDSEQYF. The DNA for the CDR3 is TGTGCCAGCAGCCGGCGGGGACCCGGAGACTCCGAGCAGTACTTC.

The chain couples TRBV5-1 to TRBJ2-2; the match to TRBD2 covers 10 bases. The CDR3 runs to 17 residues. Germline V gives CDR1 SGHRS, CDR2 YFSETQ. With V trimmed by 6 bases and J by 7 bases, 15 bases remained unmatched. The CDR3 sequence is CASTPILLTSGYGELFF. In nucleotides, the CDR3 is TGCGCCAGCACCCCGATCCTTTTGACTAGCGGGTACGGGGAGCTGTTTTTT.

This clone was recorded a few times. DNA of the CDR3: TGTGCCAGCAGTGAATCGACCGTTGGCGGTCAGCCCCAGCATTTT. It specifies CASSESTVGGQPQHF. The chain employs TRBV27 and TRBJ1-5; no firm D call. CDR1 and CDR2 (germline): MNHEY, SMNVEV (reference sequence). CDR3 length: 15 residues. V lost 5 bases and J lost 6, with 17 bases in between.

The J gene is TRBJ2-1, the V gene TRBV9, with 10 bases identical to TRBD2. Germline CDR1 reads SGDLS; CDR2 reads YYNGEE. Trimming removed 4 bases from V and 0 bases from J; junction bases left unmatched: 7. This CDR3 contains 17 residues. CDR3 nucleotides: TGTGCCAGCAGCCCTAGTAGCGGGAGGTCCTCCTACAATGAGCAGTTCTTC. Amino acid sequence: CASSPSSGRSSYNEQFF. The variable domain in full, with the rest retrieved from reference TRBV9 and TRBJ2-1, is DSGVTQTPKHLITATGQRVTLRCSPRSGDLSVYWYQQSLDQGLQFLIQYYNGEERAKGNILERFSAQQFPDLHSELNLSSLELGDSALYFCASSPSSGRSSYNEQFFGPGTRLTVL.

The chain carries TRBV6-6 and TRBJ2-5, with D tentatively TRBD1 (6 bases). The J call is doubtful: the DNA matches TRBJ2-7 better. The V gene's germline CDR1 is MNHNY and CDR2 SVGAGI (reference sequence). This CDR3 contains 12 residues. CDR3 loop: CASRTQGYEQYF. CDR3 nucleotide sequence: TGTGCCAGCAGAACACAGGGTTACGAGCAGTACTTC.

This chain's CDR3 is CASSGYGTGEFSSNSPLHF. CDR3 in DNA: TGTGCCAGCAGCGGTTACGGGACAGGGGAATTTTCTAGTAATTCACCCCTCCACTTT. The chain uses TRBV5-6 and TRBJ1-6, with TRBD1 identical over 10 bases. V was clipped by 4 bases and J by 6 bases; unmatched bases: 16. CDR3 length equals 19 residues. The V gene's germline CDR1 is SGHDT and CDR2 YYEEEE.

The chain has TRBV9 and TRBJ2-1; 11 bases align to TRBD2. The V and J ends lost 0 bases and 0 bases, in that order; junction bases with no gene match: 11. CDR1 and CDR2 (germline): SGDLS, YYNGEE. The CDR3 runs 20 residues. The CDR3 DNA follows: TGTGCCAGCAGCGTAGCTAAGGGACTAGCGGATACGAGCTCCTACAATGAGCAGTTCTTC. This translates into CASSVAKGLADTSSYNEQFF.

The chain joins TRBV6-5 to TRBJ2-2; maybe TRBD2 (6 bases). The CDR3 length is 13 residues. The germline V and J ends were trimmed by 3 bases and 5 bases, with 7 bases remaining between them. Germline V gene data show CDR1 as MNHEY and CDR2 as SVGAGI. In DNA, the CDR3 is TGTGCCAGCAGTTATAGCGGTACCGGGGAGCTGTTTTTT. Residues: CASSYSGTGELFF.

The genes are TRBV18 and TRBJ1-2; 9 bases line up with TRBD1. V shed 4 bases and J 3 bases; nucleotides not matched to a gene: 0. Germline CDR1 KGHSH, CDR2 LQKENI. The CDR3 is 13 amino acids. This CDR3 reads CASSRDRDYGYTF. In nucleotides, the CDR3 is TGTGCCAGCTCACGGGACAGGGACTATGGCTACACCTTC.

The sample holds a few counts of this clone. This chain's CDR3 is CASSQDLTSGSYNEQFF. The CDR3 coding sequence is TGCGCCAGCAGCCAAGATTTAACTAGCGGGAGCTACAATGAGCAGTTCTTC. The chain is built from TRBV4-3 and TRBJ2-1; 11 bases are a match to TRBD2. The V segment lost 0 bases and the J segment 3 bases; nucleotides outside the gene matches: 4. CDR1 and CDR2 from the germline V gene are LGHNA and YSLEER. This CDR3 has 17 amino acids.

V and J are TRBV28 and TRBJ2-1; D is unresolved. Germline-derived CDR1 and CDR2 are MDHEN and SYDVKM. This CDR3 contains 12 residues. The V end lost 7 bases, the J end lost 8 bases, and 12 bases lay between the germline ends. CDR3 bases: TGTGCCAGCACCGAAGAGAGGCATGAGCAGTTCTTC. The encoded protein is CASTEERHEQFF.

For this clone: The same CDR3 also results from other DNA sequences found in this sample. V usage is TRBV4-1 and J usage is TRBJ2-6, with 9 bases matching TRBD1. This CDR3 is 19 amino acids long. The J segment lost 6 bases and the V segment lost 6 bases, leaving 18 bases of the junction unmatched. Germline CDR1 and CDR2: MGHRA and YSYEKL. CDR3 DNA: TGCGCCAGCAGTCTGGTGACCGGGACAGGGACCCCTGAGGCCAACGTCCTGACTTTC. Residues: CASSLVTGTGTPEANVLTF.

The chain links TRBV4-3 to TRBJ2-3; 9 nucleotides line up with TRBD2. J was trimmed by 4 bases and V by 0 bases; bases with no gene match: 8. CDR3 size: 17 residues. Per the germline V gene, CDR1 is LGHNA and CDR2 is YSLEER. The CDR3 loop reads CASSQDPSGTRADTQYF. In DNA, the CDR3 is TGCGCCAGCAGCCAAGATCCTAGCGGGACAAGGGCAGATACGCAGTATTTT.

This chain connects TRBV28 to TRBJ1-3; no definite D call. V was clipped by 2 bases and J by 4 bases, with 3 bases between them. The germline V gene encodes CDR1 MDHEN and CDR2 SYDVKM. The CDR3 is 12 amino acids. The CDR3 coding sequence is TGTGCCAGCAGTTTACAAGGAAACACCATATATTTT. Protein sequence: CASSLQGNTIYF.

V and J are TRBV7-3 and TRBJ1-3; no clear D gene. CDR1 and CDR2 (germline): SGHTA, FQGTGA. This CDR3 contains 14 residues. Trimming took off 5 bases at V and 2 bases at J, with 10 bases between the two ends. The CDR3 DNA is TGTGCCAGCAGCCCTGACACAGCTGGAAACACCATATATTTT. Amino acids: CASSPDTAGNTIYF.

The chain couples TRBV2 to TRBJ2-5; a weak D match, TRBD1 (5 bases). Trimming removed 4 bases from V and 5 bases from J, with 14 bases in between. Germline CDR1 and CDR2: SNHLY and FYNNEI. The CDR3 spans 14 residues. The CDR3 is CASSVDSPTETQYF. The CDR3 nucleotides are TGTGCCAGCAGTGTAGACAGCCCGACGGAGACCCAGTACTTC.

V and J are TRBV6-9 and TRBJ2-3, with 9 bases aligning to TRBD2. V shed 6 bases and J 1 base; nucleotides not matched to a gene: 5. The CDR3 is made up of 15 amino acids. Looked up from germline, CDR1 is MNHGY and CDR2 is SVAAGI. The CDR3 sequence is CASSKGLAGTDTQYF. CDR3 DNA: TGTGCCAGCAGCAAGGGACTAGCCGGCACAGATACGCAGTATTTT.

The chain combines TRBV30 with TRBJ2-7; D gene uncertain. The CDR3 spans 12 residues. Germline assignment: CDR1 GTSNPN and CDR2 SVGIG (reference sequence). V shed 1 base and J shed 9 bases, with 13 bases lying between them. The CDR3 spells CAWSGQAHGQYF. The CDR3, as DNA: TGTGCCTGGAGTGGGCAGGCCCACGGGCAGTACTTC.

The chain links TRBV13 to TRBJ1-3; 9 nucleotides agree with TRBD1. After removal of 4 bases from V and 0 bases from J, the junction contained 7 bases not matched to a gene. The CDR3 runs to 17 residues. Germline V gene sequence: CDR1 PRHDT, CDR2 FYEKMQ (reference sequence). CDR3 DNA: TGTGCCAGCAGCTCCCGACAGGGGGGCCTCTCTGGAAACACCATATATTTT. This encodes CASSSRQGGLSGNTIYF.

This sequence joins TRBV23-1 and TRBJ1-1; D call uncertain. TRBV23-1 is known as an ORF, though its function is uncertain. Trimming pared 0 bases from V and 4 bases from J, leaving 9 bases between. The CDR3 is 14 residues long. The CDR3 here is CASSQSKEATEAFF. DNA of the CDR3: TGCGCCAGCAGTCAATCGAAGGAGGCCACTGAAGCTTTCTTT.

This clone was seen only a few times. V is TRBV7-9 and J is TRBJ2-1, with TRBD2 as a possible D gene (6 bases). The germline V gene has CDR1 SEHNR and CDR2 FQNEAQ (reference sequence). The CDR3 extends over 16 amino acids. V shed 7 bases and J shed 3 bases, with 19 bases lying between them. CDR3 amino acids: CASNELLKGLYNEQFF. CDR3 bases: TGTGCCAGCAACGAGCTTCTAAAGGGACTCTACAATGAGCAGTTCTTC.

The V call is TRBV7-2, the J call TRBJ1-1, with D uncertain. The CDR3 contains 12 residues. CDR1 is SGHTA, CDR2 FQGNSA, per germline. Trimming pared 6 bases from V and 2 bases from J, leaving 7 bases between. The CDR3 DNA reads as TGTGCCAGCAGGTTACTTAACACTGAAGCTTTCTTT. Residues: CASRLLNTEAFF.

The chain recombines TRBV19 with TRBJ1-4; D might be TRBD1 (5 bases). The length of the CDR3 is 14 residues. Trimming took 1 base from V and 7 from J, leaving 10 bases between them. Germline values: CDR1 LNHDA, CDR2 SQIVND (reference sequence). CDR3 bases: TGTGCCAGTAGTATAGGGGGCTTCGGTGAAAAACTGTTTTTT. Translating it yields CASSIGGFGEKLFF.

V gene TRBV7-2 combines with J gene TRBJ2-1; 9 bases line up with TRBD2. This CDR3 spans 16 amino acids. After removal of 1 base from V and 4 bases from J, the junction contained 5 bases not matched to a gene. Germline loops: CDR1 SGHTA, CDR2 FQGNSA. Here the CDR3 reads CASSLGGLALYNEQFF. Written as DNA, the CDR3 is TGTGCCAGCAGCTTAGGGGGACTAGCACTATACAATGAGCAGTTCTTC.

The rearrangement uses TRBV10-1 and TRBJ2-1, with 7 positions matching TRBD2. Per the germline V gene, CDR1 is WNHNN and CDR2 is SYGVQD (reference sequence). The CDR3 runs to 15 residues. Germline trimming cut 5 bases from V and 3 bases from J; bases unmatched to any gene: 7. CDR3 coding DNA: TGCGCCAGCAGTCGAGCGGGAATCGGCTACAATGAGCAGTTCTTC. It yields the protein CASSRAGIGYNEQFF.

This clone occurred a few times. The chain couples TRBV19 to TRBJ1-1, with unresolved D. Per germline, CDR1 LNHDA and CDR2 SQIVND (reference sequence). The CDR3 has 13 amino acids. Trimming removed 3 bases at V and 3 bases at J, with 8 bases between. CDR3 sequence reads: CASSINEDTEAFF. The CDR3 DNA reads as TGTGCCAGTAGTATCAATGAGGACACTGAAGCTTTCTTT. The whole variable domain, filled in from reference TRBV19 and TRBJ1-1, reads DGGITQSPKYLFRKEGQNVTLSCEQNLNHDAMYWYRQDPGQGLRLIYYSQIVNDFQKGDIAEGYSVSREKKESFPLTVTSAQKNPTAFYLCASSINEDTEAFFGQGTRLTVV.